This TCR beta chain was retrieved from a study of blood T cell repertoires in COVID-19. On this clone itself: This same CDR3 is encoded by further DNA sequences in the sample.

Method: immunoSEQ multiplex PCR; TCRdb's copy keeps in-frame clones and lacks some. The table records about 230,000 clones, 75% to 90% of them present only once. The CDR3 totals 14 residues. Trimming took 0 bases from V and 3 from J, leaving 9 bases between them. Germline V gene sequence: CDR1 SGDLS, CDR2 YYNGEE. The receptor's source is a man aged 25 to 40 with COVID-19, enrolled during active disease. The chain combines TRBV9 with TRBJ1-2, with D perhaps matching TRBD1 (5 bases). Input material: peripheral blood. The CDR3 nucleotides read TGTGCCAGCAGCGTAGGGCAGGGTGACTATGGCTACACCTTC. It specifies CASSVGQGDYGYTF.